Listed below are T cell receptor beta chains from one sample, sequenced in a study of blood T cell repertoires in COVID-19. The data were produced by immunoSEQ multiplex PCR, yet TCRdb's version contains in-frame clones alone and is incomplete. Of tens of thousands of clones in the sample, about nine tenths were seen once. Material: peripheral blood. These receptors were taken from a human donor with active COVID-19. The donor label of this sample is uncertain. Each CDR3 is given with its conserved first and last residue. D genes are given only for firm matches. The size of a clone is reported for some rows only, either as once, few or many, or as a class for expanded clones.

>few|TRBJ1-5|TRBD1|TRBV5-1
CASSLGQGENQPQHF
TGCGCCAGCAGCTTGGGACAGGGGGAAAATCAGCCCCAGCATTTT
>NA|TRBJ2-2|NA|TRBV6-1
CASSEDLSGDPGGELFF
TGTGCCAGCAGTGAAGATCTAAGTGGCGACCCAGGCGGGGAGCTGTTTTTT
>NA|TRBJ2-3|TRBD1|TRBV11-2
CASSGQGVGTQYF
TGTGCCAGCAGCGGACAGGGGGTTGGGACGCAGTATTTT
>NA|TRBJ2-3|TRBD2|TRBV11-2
CASSPSGTSRTDTQYF
TGTGCCAGCAGCCCGTCCGGGACTAGTAGGACAGATACGCAGTATTTT
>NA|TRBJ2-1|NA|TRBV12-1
CASSGQCTNEQFF
TGTGCCAGCAGCGGCCAGTGTACAAATGAGCAGTTCTTC
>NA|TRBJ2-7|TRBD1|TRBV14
CASSQVLGGQVYEQYF
TGTGCCAGCAGCCAAGTATTAGGGGGACAGGTCTACGAGCAGTACTTC
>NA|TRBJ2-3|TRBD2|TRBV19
CASSEREQTDTQYF
TGTGCCAGTAGTGAGCGGGAGCAGACAGATACGCAGTATTTT
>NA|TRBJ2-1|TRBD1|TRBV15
CATRGDTGGVDDNEQFF
TGTGCCACCAGGGGAGACACAGGGGGCGTGGACGACAATGAGCAGTTCTTC
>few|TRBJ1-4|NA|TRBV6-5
CASQTGVNEKLFF
TGTGCCAGCCAAACAGGAGTTAATGAAAAACTGTTTTTT
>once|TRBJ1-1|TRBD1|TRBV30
CAWSVRGTGGVGTEAFF
TGTGCCTGGAGTGTACGGGGGACAGGGGGCGTGGGAACTGAAGCTTTCTTT
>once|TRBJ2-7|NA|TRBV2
CASRADLWEQYF
TGTGCCAGCAGGGCGGATTTGTGGGAGCAGTACTTC
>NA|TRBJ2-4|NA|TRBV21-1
CASSKRGGLAGAGVNIQYF
TGTGCCAGCAGCAAGAGGGGGGGACTAGCGGGAGCGGGAGTAAACATTCAGTACTTC
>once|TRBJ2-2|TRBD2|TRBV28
CASSFQGLAGGTGELFF
TGTGCCAGCAGTTTCCAAGGACTAGCGGGAGGTACTGGGGAGCTGTTTTTT
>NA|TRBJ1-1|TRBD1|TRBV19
CASSWTGMNTEAFF
TGTGCCAGTAGTTGGACAGGGATGAACACTGAAGCTTTCTTT
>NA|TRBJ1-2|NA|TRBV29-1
CSVVIPGQDYGYTF
TGCAGCGTTGTGATACCGGGACAAGACTATGGCTACACCTTC
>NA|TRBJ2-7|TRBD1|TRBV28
CASSPTTTGQGYEQYF
TGTGCCAGCAGTCCCACTACGACAGGGCAAGGCTACGAGCAGTACTTC